The 32 T cell receptor beta chains below come from one sample, sequenced in a study of identical twins. Using its own MiXCR run on the 5' RACE reads, TCRdb lists one record per CDR3 protein. The table includes some 660,000 distinct CDR3 sequences, 8.5% to 9.5% detected once. This sample also belongs to another study, concerning yellow fever vaccine responses in identical twins.

The sample comprised PBMCs. The source is a woman aged 18-30 years in good health.

V is TRBV11-2 and J is TRBJ2-7; D ambiguous. The V end was cut by 3 bases, the J end by 2 bases, with 8 bases between. This CDR3 spans 13 amino acids. The germline V gene encodes CDR1 SGHAT and CDR2 FQNNGV. CDR3 amino acids: CASSFNIAYEQYF. The CDR3 nucleotides are TGTGCCAGCAGCTTCAACATAGCCTACGAGCAGTACTTC.

This clonotype was observed many times. This chain uses TRBV29-1 with TRBJ2-7, with 9 bases lining up with TRBD1. The J segment lost 7 bases and the V segment lost 3 bases, leaving 10 bases of the junction unmatched. This CDR3 spans 14 amino acids. Germline V CDR1 and CDR2: SQVTM, ANQGSEA. The CDR3 DNA follows: TGCAGCGTTGATAAGGGACAGGGAGGAGAGGAGCAGTACTTC. It codes for CSVDKGQGGEEQYF.

The rearrangement joins TRBV27 to TRBJ2-7, with 7 positions matching TRBD2. This CDR3 has 15 residues. Germline CDR1 reads MNHEY; CDR2 reads SMNVEV (reference sequence). Germline trimming cut 0 bases from V and 2 bases from J; bases unmatched to any gene: 4. The CDR3 loop is CASSLSAGEPYEQYF. CDR3 nucleotide sequence: TGTGCCAGCAGTTTATCCGCGGGGGAGCCCTACGAGCAGTACTTC.

This clonotype was observed many times. This chain uses TRBV16 with TRBJ2-7, with TRBD2 identical over 9 bases. The CDR3 is 17 residues long. Germline assignment: CDR1 KGHSY and CDR2 FQNENV. Trimming took 6 bases from V and 6 from J; bases not matched to a gene: 18. This CDR3 reads CASSRAASGKFPSEQYF. Written as DNA, the CDR3 is TGTGCCAGCAGTCGGGCCGCTAGCGGGAAATTTCCCAGCGAGCAGTACTTC.

The CDR3: CASSLEAGQIYNEQFF. For the CDR3, the DNA is TGCGCCAGCAGCTTGGAGGCGGGACAGATCTACAATGAGCAGTTCTTC. This chain joins TRBV5-1 and TRBJ2-1, with a weak D call TRBD1 (7 bases). The V gene lost 0 bases and the J gene lost 3 bases, with 13 bases spanning the gap. Germline CDR1 and CDR2: SGHRS and YFSETQ. The CDR3 totals 16 residues.

To note about this clonotype: The junction and the germline gene differ at one end; a read error may be behind it. The chain is built from TRBV4-1 and TRBJ2-3; D possibly corresponds to TRBD2 (5 bases). The CDR3 runs to 13 residues. The germline gives CDR1 MGHRA, CDR2 YSYEKL. CDR3 protein: CASSEDGLDTQYF. As DNA, the CDR3 is TGCGCCAGCAGCGAAGACGGACTGGATACGCAGTATTTT.

This clonotype was seen ten or more times. This chain uses TRBV7-2 with TRBJ2-7; 14 nucleotides line up with TRBD2. In germline, CDR1 is SGHTA, CDR2 FQGNSA. Trimming took 4 bases from V and 6 from J; bases not matched to a gene: 2. This CDR3 is built from 14 residues. CDR3 bases: TGTGCCAGCAGCTGGGGACTAGCGGGAGCCGAGCAGTACTTC. Amino acids: CASSWGLAGAEQYF.

The chain joins TRBV10-3 to TRBJ2-7; D possibly corresponds to TRBD1 (6 bases). The V end was cut by 6 bases, the J end by 3 bases, with 9 bases between. The germline V gene encodes CDR1 ENHRY and CDR2 SYGVKD. This CDR3 is 12 amino acids long. The CDR3 sequence: CAIRVDSYEQYF. CDR3 DNA: TGTGCCATCAGAGTGGACAGCTACGAGCAGTACTTC.

This clonotype was found a few times. The chain carries TRBV10-2 and TRBJ2-3, with 10 bases matching TRBD1. The germline CDR1 and CDR2 sequences are WSHSY and SAAADI. This CDR3 is built from 14 residues. V shed 6 bases, J shed 4 bases, and the junction held 4 bases outside the gene matches. The CDR3 region is CASRETGGADTQYF. The CDR3 DNA sequence: TGCGCCAGCAGAGAGACAGGGGGCGCAGATACGCAGTATTTT.

The J gene is TRBJ2-1, the V gene TRBV20-1, with 8 positions matching TRBD2. Trimming took 5 bases from V and 5 from J; bases not matched to a gene: 5. Germline lookup yields CDR1 DFQATT and CDR2 SNEGSKA (reference sequence). The CDR3 runs to 13 residues. The CDR3 coding sequence is TGCAGTGCTTTAGCGGGGATTAACAATGAGCAGTTCTTC. As protein: CSALAGINNEQFF.

This clonotype was detected only a few times. V usage is TRBV9 and J usage is TRBJ2-3; 8 nucleotides match TRBD2. CDR1 SGDLS and CDR2 YYNGEE come from the germline V gene. The V and J ends lost 0 bases and 2 bases, in that order; junction bases with no gene match: 8. The CDR3 covers 17 residues. The DNA of the CDR3 is TGTGCCAGCAGCGTAGGCCCGGGGGGGGGCAACACAGATACGCAGTATTTT. This encodes CASSVGPGGGNTDTQYF.

This rearrangement joins TRBV29-1 to TRBJ1-1; D is possibly TRBD1 (5 bases). The CDR3 has 13 residues. The V end lost 6 bases, the J end lost 0 bases, and 11 bases lay between the germline ends. Per the germline V gene, CDR1 is SQVTM and CDR2 is ANQGSEA. The CDR3 DNA sequence: TGCAGCGTGACGGGACGGATGAACACTGAAGCTTTCTTT. It translates to CSVTGRMNTEAFF.

The CDR3 bases are TGTGCCAGCAGCTTGGGACTTAGCCATGAGCAGTTCTTC. Residues: CASSLGLSHEQFF. J is TRBJ2-1 and V is TRBV5-6; D unresolved. CDR1 is SGHDT, CDR2 YYEEEE, per germline. The CDR3 covers 13 residues. V was shortened by 0 bases and J by 8 bases, with 9 bases between the two germline ends.

This clonotype came up many times. The chain carries TRBV5-1 and TRBJ2-7, with a weak D call TRBD2 (5 bases). Trimming cost V 1 base and J 4 bases, with 9 bases left between them. CDR1 is SGHRS and CDR2 is YFSETQ in the germline V gene. The CDR3 is made up of 13 amino acids. CDR3: CASSLKGEYEQYF. Here the CDR3 DNA reads TGCGCCAGCAGCTTGAAGGGAGAATACGAGCAGTACTTC.

This clonotype came up a few times. This rearrangement joins TRBV29-1 to TRBJ2-7; D call uncertain. Germline-derived CDR1 and CDR2 are SQVTM and ANQGSEA. There are 12 residues in the CDR3. Trimming left V 2 bases short and J 6 bases short, with 11 bases between. The CDR3 here is CSVEHGPREQYF. The CDR3 DNA is TGCAGCGTTGAACACGGTCCTCGCGAGCAGTACTTC.

This clonotype was counted only a few times. The chain employs TRBV14 and TRBJ1-1; no clear D. The CDR3 has 14 residues. Trimming cost V 1 base and J 8 bases, with 14 bases left between them. Germline assignment: CDR1 SGHDN and CDR2 FVKESK. In DNA form, the CDR3 reads TGTGCCAGCAGCCAAGTCGGCGGGGTCTCCGAAGCTTTCTTT. Translated, it gives CASSQVGGVSEAFF.

The table lists this clonotype with a few counts. This chain uses TRBV20-1 with TRBJ2-7; unclear D gene. The ends were cut back, 3 bases at V and 2 bases at J, with 8 bases in the middle. The CDR3 loop spans 12 amino acids. The germline gives CDR1 DFQATT, CDR2 SNEGSKA (reference sequence). The CDR3 region has the DNA TGCAGTGCTAGGTTGGACGCCTACGAGCAGTACTTC. Its translation: CSARLDAYEQYF.

This clonotype was counted at least ten times. The chain employs TRBV10-3 and TRBJ2-3, with 13 bases lining up with TRBD2. V lost 6 bases and J lost 2; bases outside the gene matches: 8. CDR3 length equals 17 residues. CDR1 and CDR2 (germline): ENHRY, SYGVKD. CDR3 coding DNA: TGTGCCATCAGACCGGGACTAGCGGGACTTTCCACAGATACGCAGTATTTT. Translating it yields CAIRPGLAGLSTDTQYF.

The chain links TRBV4-3 to TRBJ1-1; D remains unclear. The CDR3 totals 14 residues. The germline V gene has CDR1 LGHNA and CDR2 YSLEER. The germline V and J ends were trimmed by 4 bases and 5 bases, with 14 bases remaining between them. In DNA form, the CDR3 reads TGCGCCAGCAGCCCGACTGAGTCATGGACTGAAGCTTTCTTT. Translation gives CASSPTESWTEAFF.

In this sample, this clonotype turned up a few times. The junction differs from germline at one of its ends, possibly a read error. CDR3 coding DNA: TGTGCCAGCAGCATCTCTGGACAGGGTAGGGTCTTC. Its translation is CASSISGQGRVF. The chain uses TRBV5-8 and TRBJ2-1, with 8 bases matching TRBD1. This CDR3 comprises 12 residues. Germline-derived CDR1 and CDR2 are SGHTS and YDEGEE.

This clonotype was detected a few times. A junction boundary mismatches the germline segment, possibly from a read error. V is TRBV10-3 and J is TRBJ1-5; D possibly corresponds to TRBD1 (5 bases). The CDR3 has 13 amino acids. Germline V gene data show CDR1 as ENHRY and CDR2 as SYGVKD. CDR3 coding DNA: TGTGCCATCAGTGAGGACAGCAAGCAGCCCCAGCATTTT. Translated: CAISEDSKQPQHF.

This clonotype has more than one count but fewer than ten. This sequence joins TRBV14 and TRBJ1-2, with 12 bases aligning to TRBD1. The junction had 6 bases not matched to a gene; V was cut back by 4 bases and J by 0 bases. The CDR3 spans 17 residues. In germline, CDR1 is SGHDN, CDR2 FVKESK. The CDR3 loop is CASSRLGQGATNYGYTF. For the CDR3, the DNA is TGTGCCAGCAGCCGACTGGGACAGGGGGCCACTAACTATGGCTACACCTTC. Full variable domain (rest looked up from reference TRBV14 and TRBJ1-2): EAGVTQFPSHSVIEKGQTVTLRCDPISGHDNLYWYRRVMGKEIKFLLHFVKESKQDESGMPNNRFLAERTGGTYSTLKVQPAELEDSGVYFCASSRLGQGATNYGYTFGSGTRLTVV.

The DNA of the CDR3 is TGCAGTGCTAGCCAGTCTAGCGTGAAGCGCGGTACGCAGTATTTT. Protein product: CSASQSSVKRGTQYF. This chain uses TRBV20-1 with TRBJ2-3, with a possible D match to TRBD2 (6 bases). CDR1 DFQATT and CDR2 SNEGSKA come from the germline V gene (reference sequence). V lost 3 bases, J lost 8 bases, and 21 bases lay in between. The CDR3 sequence is 15 residues long.

In this sample, this clonotype turned up a few times. This chain joins TRBV6-2 or TRBV6-3 and TRBJ2-5; no definite D call. V was pared by 4 bases and J by 0 bases, with 12 bases between. The CDR3 is 15 amino acids. Germline CDR1 reads MNHEY; CDR2 reads SVGEGT. CDR3 loop: CASSSDTTYQETQYF. CDR3 in DNA: TGTGCCAGCAGTTCCGATACAACCTACCAAGAGACCCAGTACTTC.

This clonotype was seen many times. The chain has TRBV29-1 and TRBJ1-4, with unresolved D. In germline, CDR1 is SQVTM, CDR2 ANQGSEA. Between the trimmed V and J ends, which lost 0 bases and 4 bases, there was a span of 6 bases. The CDR3 length is 13 residues. The CDR3 loop reads CSVEEQHNEKLFF. In DNA, the CDR3 is TGCAGCGTTGAAGAACAGCATAATGAAAAACTGTTTTTT.

This chain uses TRBV28 with TRBJ2-1, with D uncertain. Trimming cost V 1 base and J 12 bases, with 13 bases left between them. Per germline, CDR1 MDHEN and CDR2 SYDVKM. The CDR3 length is 13 residues. This chain's CDR3 is CASSLSTLRGQFF. In DNA, the CDR3 is TGTGCCAGCAGTTTATCCACCCTCCGCGGGCAGTTCTTC.

The chain uses TRBV25-1 and TRBJ2-5; D call uncertain. This CDR3 is 14 amino acids long. Deletions cut 4 bases from V and 1 base from J, with 10 bases between. CDR1 is MGHDK and CDR2 is SYGVNS in the germline V gene. CDR3 nucleotide sequence: TGTGCCAGCAGTGTCCCATGGGCCCAAGAGACCCAGTACTTC. Amino acid sequence: CASSVPWAQETQYF.

The chain couples TRBV9 to TRBJ2-1; 7 nucleotides agree with TRBD2. The CDR3 is made up of 15 amino acids. Germline V CDR1 and CDR2: SGDLS, YYNGEE. Germline trimming cut 0 bases from V and 4 bases from J; bases unmatched to any gene: 4. CDR3 sequence: CASSVVGGEYNEQFF. The CDR3 nucleotides are TGTGCCAGCAGCGTAGTGGGGGGGGAGTACAATGAGCAGTTCTTC. Full variable domain (missing parts from reference TRBV9 and TRBJ2-1): DSGVTQTPKHLITATGQRVTLRCSPRSGDLSVYWYQQSLDQGLQFLIQYYNGEERAKGNILERFSAQQFPDLHSELNLSSLELGDSALYFCASSVVGGEYNEQFFGPGTRLTVL.

A few counts support this clonotype. J is TRBJ2-1 and V is TRBV6-1; 12 bases align to TRBD2. The J segment lost 7 bases and the V segment lost 6 bases, leaving 7 bases of the junction unmatched. This CDR3 has 15 residues. Germline CDR1 MNHNS, CDR2 SASEGT. The CDR3 DNA reads TGTGCCAGCAGCTCCACTAGCGGGGGGCTGAATGAGCAGTTCTTC. Its protein is CASSSTSGGLNEQFF.

This clonotype has a handful of counts. V gene TRBV10-1 combines with J gene TRBJ2-2, with 7 bases fitting TRBD2. The CDR3 contains 15 residues. J lost 0 bases, V lost 8 bases, and 6 bases had no gene match. Germline values: CDR1 WNHNN, CDR2 SYGVQD (reference sequence). CDR3 residues: CASGQSGTNTGELFF. The CDR3 nucleotides read TGCGCCAGCGGCCAGAGCGGGACGAACACCGGGGAGCTGTTTTTT.

The sample holds many counts of this clonotype. For the CDR3, the DNA is TGTGCCAGCAGCCAAGTGGGCGGGGGCGATGGAGAGACCCAGTACTTC. Translation gives CASSQVGGGDGETQYF. This chain joins TRBV3-1 and TRBJ2-5; weak D call: TRBD2 (7 bases). Between the trimmed V and J ends, which lost 1 base and 4 bases, there was a span of 16 bases. Germline-derived CDR1 and CDR2 are LGHDT and YNNKEL (reference sequence). This CDR3 has 16 residues.

This clonotype was detected ten times or more. CDR3 loop: CASSYSRTAYAQYF. The CDR3 coding sequence is TGTGCCAGCAGTTACTCAAGGACAGCGTATGCGCAGTACTTC. J is TRBJ2-7 and V is TRBV6-5, with D tentatively TRBD1 (6 bases). Germline V gives CDR1 MNHEY, CDR2 SVGAGI. Trimming took off 0 bases at V and 9 bases at J, with 15 bases between the two ends. The CDR3 has 14 residues.